This T cell receptor beta chain was obtained from a study of blood T cells in healthy people across ages. A J-beta primer mix and a sample-barcoded 5' primer were used in a second PCR of roughly 6 to 12 cycles. One entry per CDR3 protein, called by TCRdb with MiXCR from the 5' RACE reads. This sample carries roughly 860,000 distinct CDR3 sequences, about 59% of them seen once, and the ten largest clones take roughly 25%. The germline CDR1 and CDR2 sequences are ENHRY and SYGVKD. This CDR3 is built from 14 residues. V dropped 0 bases and J dropped 4 bases, with 10 bases sitting between them. This clonotype has more than one count but fewer than ten. The target antigen is unknown. Study-wide points: Diversity of TCR beta per million T cells declined in a roughly linear way with age.

The chain combines TRBV10-3 with TRBJ2-7; no clear D. Sequencing input: blood. The TCR originated in a man aged 25-40 years in good health. As DNA, the CDR3 is TGTGCCATCAGTGAGTCGAGTCTGAATTACGAGCAGTACTTC. Translating it yields CAISESSLNYEQYF.